The 29 T cell receptor beta chains below were found in one sample sequenced in a study of T cell repertoires in cytomegalovirus infection. TCRdb processed the reads anew with MiXCR; each CDR3 protein has one entry. The table lists under 200,000 distinct CDR3 sequences, about 20% of them singletons. These TCRs' antigens remain unknown. Sample: CD8+ T cells from cultured PBMCs, taken from culture after CMV antigen stimulation. The source is a human donor in good health (CMV status not recorded). Some clones in this sample may be carry-over from other donors' samples.

J is TRBJ2-1 and V is TRBV6-6; D might be TRBD2 (5 bases). The CDR3 contains 14 residues. Trimming shortened V by 6 bases and J by 1 base, and 10 bases separated the two germline ends. In germline, CDR1 is MNHNY, CDR2 SVGAGI (reference sequence). The CDR3 protein is CASSLLDSYNEQFF. The CDR3 DNA reads as TGTGCCAGCAGCTTACTAGATTCCTACAATGAGCAGTTCTTC.

This clonotype was counted between two and nine times. This chain joins TRBV7-2 and TRBJ1-5; D is unresolved. V gave up 5 bases and J gave up 0 bases, with 11 bases separating them. Germline-derived CDR1 and CDR2 are SGHTA and FQGNSA. The CDR3 has 15 residues. The CDR3 spells CASSPMGNSNQPQHF. For the CDR3, the DNA is TGTGCCAGCAGCCCCATGGGGAATAGCAATCAGCCCCAGCATTTT.

This clonotype was picked up a small number of times. The chain combines TRBV6-6 with TRBJ1-5; 9 bases are a match to TRBD1. Germline CDR1 reads MNHNY; CDR2 reads SVGAGI (reference sequence). V shed 0 bases and J 4 bases; nucleotides not matched to a gene: 1. CDR3 size: 15 residues. The CDR3 DNA sequence: TGTGCCAGCAGTTACTCGGACAGGGGAAATCAGCCCCAGCATTTT. Translating it yields CASSYSDRGNQPQHF.

J is TRBJ2-1 and V is TRBV19, with D maybe TRBD2 (6 bases). Deletions cut 7 bases from V and 9 bases from J, with 16 bases between. Per the germline V gene, CDR1 is LNHDA and CDR2 is SQIVND (reference sequence). CDR3 size: 13 residues. Here the CDR3 DNA reads TGTGCCAGTACCCCGTCGAGTAGCGGTGAGCAGTTCTTC. It translates to CASTPSSSGEQFF.

This chain uses TRBV7-8 with TRBJ2-7; TRBD1 matches at 7 bases. V trimming: 2 bases; J trimming: 2 bases; junction bases outside the gene matches: 3. The CDR3 has 14 residues. Germline CDR1 is SGHVS and CDR2 is FQNEAQ. As DNA, the CDR3 is TGTGCCAGCAGCTTACGGACAGGTCCCTACGAGCAGTACTTC. This translates into CASSLRTGPYEQYF.

This clonotype was counted only a few times. CDR3 sequence (DNA): TGTGCCAGCCGAACTGACCGAAAAGAGACCCAGTACTTC. As protein: CASRTDRKETQYF. The rearrangement uses TRBV6-5 and TRBJ2-5; D unclear. This CDR3 is built from 13 residues. Trimming took 8 bases from V and 3 from J, leaving 13 bases between them. Germline V gene data show CDR1 as MNHEY and CDR2 as SVGAGI.

At least ten counts were recorded for this clonotype. The CDR3 DNA is TGTGCCAGCAGCCCTCAGGGGGAAACTGAAGCTTTCTTT. It specifies CASSPQGETEAFF. This chain links TRBV7-9 with TRBJ1-1, with TRBD1 identical over 7 bases. The J segment lost 5 bases and the V segment lost 5 bases, leaving 5 bases of the junction unmatched. CDR1 and CDR2 (germline): SEHNR, FQNEAQ (reference sequence). The CDR3 totals 13 residues.

This clonotype was seen a few times. The J gene is TRBJ1-5, the V gene TRBV6-2 or TRBV6-3; tentatively, D is TRBD1 (5 bases). CDR3 length: 16 amino acids. Germline V CDR1 and CDR2: MNHEY, SVGEGT. Trimming shortened V by 2 bases and J by 1 base, and 12 bases separated the two germline ends. The chain's CDR3 is CASSYPPGRSNQPQHF. The CDR3, as DNA: TGTGCCAGCAGTTACCCCCCAGGGAGAAGCAATCAGCCCCAGCATTTT.

There are a few counts of this clonotype. The chain couples TRBV27 to TRBJ2-1, with TRBD2 identical over 8 bases. V lost 4 bases and J lost 3; bases outside the gene matches: 5. The CDR3 is 15 residues long. The germline V gene has CDR1 MNHEY and CDR2 SMNVEV (reference sequence). CDR3 amino acids: CASSYGGAVYNEQFF. Here the CDR3 DNA reads TGTGCCAGCAGTTACGGGGGGGCCGTCTACAATGAGCAGTTCTTC.

This clonotype was found a few times. This CDR3 is CASSLQGLAGEDTQYF. The CDR3 region has the DNA TGTGCCAGCAGCCTCCAGGGACTAGCGGGGGAGGATACGCAGTATTTT. The J gene is TRBJ2-3, the V gene TRBV3-1, with 14 bases matching TRBD2. CDR3 length: 16 amino acids. J lost 6 bases, V lost 4 bases, and 6 bases had no gene match. Germline V gene sequence: CDR1 LGHDT, CDR2 YNNKEL (reference sequence).

V and J are TRBV12-3 or TRBV12-4 and TRBJ1-1, with a possible D match to TRBD1 (6 bases). The CDR3 sequence is 13 residues long. Trimming removed 6 bases from V and 4 bases from J, with 12 bases in between. The CDR3 is CASSAGGGTEAFF. The CDR3 DNA sequence: TGTGCCAGCAGCGCTGGGGGCGGCACTGAAGCTTTCTTT.

This clonotype was seen only a few times. This chain uses TRBV7-9 with TRBJ1-5; D not certain. The CDR3 runs 12 residues. Germline CDR1 SEHNR, CDR2 FQNEAQ (reference sequence). Trimming left V 4 bases short and J 7 bases short, with 8 bases between. DNA of the CDR3: TGTGCCAGCAGCTCCCCGGGGCAGCCCCAGCATTTT. This sequence encodes CASSSPGQPQHF.

J is TRBJ2-5 and V is TRBV20-1; D is unclear. The CDR3 extends over 14 amino acids. Germline CDR1 is DFQATT and CDR2 is SNEGSKA (reference sequence). Trimming removed 5 bases from V and 3 bases from J, with 16 bases in between. The CDR3 nucleotides read TGCAGTGCTTTAGGTCACCTAGACGAAGAGACCCAGTACTTC. As protein: CSALGHLDEETQYF.

The rearrangement links TRBV30 to TRBJ1-1, with 9 bases aligning to TRBD1. The CDR3 has 14 amino acids. V lost 4 bases, J lost 1 base, and 4 bases stayed unmatched. The germline V gene encodes CDR1 GTSNPN and CDR2 SVGIG (reference sequence). The CDR3 here is CAWTRGQGNTEAFF. In DNA form, the CDR3 reads TGTGCCTGGACCCGGGGACAGGGGAACACTGAAGCTTTCTTT. The entire variable domain, with the rest obtained from reference TRBV30 and TRBJ1-1, is as follows: SQTIHQWPATLVQPVGSPLSLECTVEGTSNPNLYWYRQAAGRGLQLLFYSVGIGQISSEVPQNLSASRPQDRQFILSSKKLLLSDSGFYLCAWTRGQGNTEAFFGQGTRLTVV.

In its sample, this clonotype was seen a few times. CDR3 in amino acids: CASSLSSGVDGANVLTF. CDR3 coding DNA: TGTGCCAGCAGTTTATCCTCAGGGGTAGATGGGGCCAACGTCCTGACTTTC. This sequence joins TRBV27 and TRBJ2-6, with TRBD1 as a possible D gene (6 bases). This CDR3 is 17 amino acids long. Trimming pared 0 bases from V and 3 bases from J, leaving 12 bases between. The germline V gene encodes CDR1 MNHEY and CDR2 SMNVEV (reference sequence). Variable domain in full (rest from reference TRBV27 and TRBJ2-6): EAQVTQNPRYLITVTGKKLTVTCSQNMNHEYMSWYRQDPGLGLRQIYYSMNVEVTDKGDVPEGYKVSRKEKRNFPLILESPSPNQTSLYFCASSLSSGVDGANVLTFGAGSRLTVL.

This clonotype was found a few times. This chain joins TRBV4-1 and TRBJ1-5; TRBD1 might be the D (5 bases). This CDR3 has 14 amino acids. The germline gives CDR1 MGHRA, CDR2 YSYEKL. Trimming took 2 bases from V and 5 from J, leaving 10 bases between them. CDR3 nucleotides: TGCGCCAGCAGCCAATTAGAGGGGTATCAGCCCCAGCATTTT. This encodes CASSQLEGYQPQHF.

This clonotype was counted between two and nine times. The chain combines TRBV7-9 with TRBJ2-7; maybe TRBD1 (5 bases). V shed 1 base and J shed 4 bases, with 11 bases lying between them. This CDR3 has 14 amino acids. In germline, CDR1 is SEHNR, CDR2 FQNEAQ (reference sequence). CDR3 protein: CASSLGRVPYEQYF. The CDR3 DNA reads as TGTGCCAGCAGCTTAGGCAGGGTTCCGTACGAGCAGTACTTC.

V is TRBV15 and J is TRBJ1-3; 9 positions match TRBD1. Germline CDR1 and CDR2: LNHNV and YYDKDF (reference sequence). With 3 bases clipped from V and 1 base from J, the junction kept 4 bases outside the gene matches. The CDR3 length is 16 residues. The CDR3 region has the DNA TGTGCCACCAGCAGGGGTGGGACAGGGTCTGGAAACACCATATATTTT. Its protein product is CATSRGGTGSGNTIYF.

The chain employs TRBV4-3 and TRBJ2-3; D call uncertain. The ends were cut back, 1 base at V and 5 bases at J, with 10 bases in the middle. CDR3 length: 14 residues. The germline V gene encodes CDR1 LGHNA and CDR2 YSLEER. The CDR3 spells CASSQGILGDTQYF. CDR3 DNA: TGCGCCAGCAGCCAAGGAATCCTGGGAGATACGCAGTATTTT.

The chain links TRBV7-8 to TRBJ2-1; TRBD2 is a possible D gene (6 bases). Trimming stripped 3 bases from V and 7 bases from J, with 13 bases between. The CDR3 spans 14 residues. Germline V gene sequence: CDR1 SGHVS, CDR2 FQNEAQ. CDR3 region: CASSFLLAGNEQFF. Here the CDR3 DNA reads TGTGCCAGCAGCTTCCTTTTGGCGGGGAATGAGCAGTTCTTC.

This clonotype was recorded a few times. The chain recombines TRBV6-1 with TRBJ2-5; D gene unclear. The germline V and J ends were trimmed by 2 bases and 2 bases, with 6 bases remaining between them. Germline V lookup: CDR1 MNHNS, CDR2 SASEGT. The CDR3 length is 13 residues. The chain's CDR3 is CASSELLQETQYF. The CDR3, as DNA: TGTGCCAGCAGTGAACTCCTACAAGAGACCCAGTACTTC.

This clonotype has a handful of counts. The chain recombines TRBV7-6 with TRBJ2-1, with 14 bases that match TRBD2. The CDR3 length is 15 residues. V was clipped by 5 bases and J by 8 bases; unmatched bases: 5. Germline V gives CDR1 SGHVS, CDR2 FNYEAQ. Here the CDR3 reads CASSQWGLAGDEQFF. The CDR3, as DNA: TGTGCCAGCAGCCAATGGGGACTAGCGGGGGATGAGCAGTTCTTC.

The gene calls are TRBV27 and TRBJ1-4; 8 bases are shared with TRBD1. Germline CDR1 MNHEY, CDR2 SMNVEV (reference sequence). V shed 4 bases and J 2 bases; nucleotides not matched to a gene: 6. This CDR3 has 16 residues. The CDR3: CASSSGYRGTNEKLFF. The CDR3 DNA is TGTGCCAGCAGTTCCGGCTACAGGGGGACTAATGAAAAACTGTTTTTT.

The chain recombines TRBV7-2 with TRBJ2-3, with D possibly TRBD2 on 6 matching bases. Per germline, CDR1 SGHTA and CDR2 FQGNSA. Trimming removed 4 bases from V and 4 bases from J, with 24 bases in between. The CDR3 is 18 residues long. CDR3 nucleotides: TGTGCCAGCAGCTCGCCCCGGGGGATGAGTTCACGTTCAGATACGCAGTATTTT. It encodes CASSSPRGMSSRSDTQYF.

This clonotype has just a few counts. The chain carries TRBV27 and TRBJ1-6; D may be TRBD1 (5 bases). CDR3 length: 13 amino acids. V was clipped by 6 bases and J by 9 bases, with 12 bases between them. Per germline, CDR1 MNHEY and CDR2 SMNVEV (reference sequence). The CDR3 loop is CASSLARASPLHF. The CDR3 bases are TGTGCCAGCAGCCTAGCCAGGGCTTCACCCCTCCACTTT.

Within the sample, this clonotype is medium-sized (0.01 to 0.1%). The rearrangement links TRBV6-4 to TRBJ2-2; D ambiguous. The CDR3 loop spans 13 amino acids. Germline V gene sequence: CDR1 MRHNA, CDR2 SNTAGT. Trimming took off 2 bases at V and 6 bases at J, with 7 bases between the two ends. CDR3 residues: CASSDRDPGELFF. The CDR3 coding sequence is TGTGCCAGCAGTGACAGGGATCCCGGGGAGCTGTTTTTT.

The chain has TRBV6-1 and TRBJ2-1, with 7 bases that match TRBD2. The junction had 8 bases not matched to a gene; V was cut back by 2 bases and J by 4 bases. The CDR3 sequence is 16 residues long. From germline, CDR1 is MNHNS and CDR2 SASEGT. The chain's CDR3 is CASSEWPPSGYNEQFF. The CDR3 nucleotides read TGTGCCAGCAGTGAATGGCCCCCTAGCGGTTACAATGAGCAGTTCTTC.

V is TRBV6-5 and J is TRBJ1-1; D is possibly TRBD1 (6 bases). V lost 6 bases and J lost 0, with 17 bases in between. Looked up from germline, CDR1 is MNHEY and CDR2 is SVGAGI. The CDR3 sequence is 16 residues long. CDR3 residues: CASSYVGGGVNTEAFF. DNA of the CDR3: TGTGCCAGCAGCTACGTGGGGGGGGGCGTGAACACTGAAGCTTTCTTT.

The J gene is TRBJ1-1, the V gene TRBV7-2, with 7 bases lining up with TRBD1. Germline V CDR1 and CDR2: SGHTA, FQGNSA. The J segment lost 0 bases and the V segment lost 0 bases, leaving 22 bases of the junction unmatched. CDR3 size: 22 residues. Here the CDR3 reads CASSLASMFSGGKSSLNTEAFF. The CDR3 nucleotides are TGTGCCAGCAGCTTAGCTTCTATGTTTTCAGGGGGTAAAAGTAGTTTGAACACTGAAGCTTTCTTT.